The clone carrying this TCR beta chain was found once. What it binds is unknown. The sample belongs to a study of PD-1 blockade in classical Hodgkin lymphoma. Study-wide context: Patients received nivolumab 3 mg/kg intravenously every 2 weeks.

V lost 1 base to trimming and J lost 7 bases, with 11 bases between them. The germline gives CDR1 SGHNT, CDR2 YENEEA. The CDR3 is 14 amino acids. Overall study results and limits: CD4+ but not CD8+ TCR diversity rose significantly by C4D1. Excluded were patients who started nivolumab under 1 year after ASCT, a group that had lower diversity.

TCRdb's copy holds only in-frame clones and misses some; the assay was immunoSEQ multiplex PCR. This table holds some 12,000 clones, less than 80% found once. Patients all relapsed after autologous stem cell transplantation, and there was variation in brentuximab vedotin exposure. This sequence was found in a human donor with classical Hodgkin lymphoma. V and J are TRBV11-3 and TRBJ2-4; D is undetermined. Source: peripheral blood mononuclear cells (PBMCs), taken at baseline. The CDR3 is CASSLAQVTNIQYF. Written as DNA, the CDR3 is TGTGCCAGCAGCTTAGCTCAGGTGACGAACATTCAGTACTTC.